The 3 T cell receptor beta chains below were found in one sample sequenced in a study of blood T cell repertoires in COVID-19. TCRdb's table, derived via immunoSEQ multiplex PCR, lists solely in-frame clones and lacks some. The sample shows about 330,000 clones, approximately 92% of them seen only once. Source material: PBMCs or T cells enriched from blood (not recorded which). These receptor sequences come from a woman aged 25 to 39 who had recovered from COVID-19.

This chain connects TRBV19 to TRBJ2-1; 10 bases are shared with TRBD2. The germline V gene encodes CDR1 LNHDA and CDR2 SQIVND (reference sequence). This CDR3 is built from 15 residues. The V segment lost 6 bases and the J segment 6 bases; nucleotides outside the gene matches: 8. The CDR3 sequence: CASSPYSSGGNEQFF. CDR3 nucleotide sequence: TGTGCCAGTAGCCCTTACTCTAGCGGGGGCAATGAGCAGTTCTTC.

The chain employs TRBV7-3 and TRBJ2-5, with TRBD1 as a possible D gene (7 bases). V dropped 6 bases and J dropped 5 bases, with 13 bases sitting between them. The CDR3 extends over 13 amino acids. Germline V gene data show CDR1 as SGHTA and CDR2 as FQGTGA. The CDR3 region has the DNA TGTGCCAGCAGTCGACAGGGACTCGAGACCCAGTACTTC. This encodes CASSRQGLETQYF.

The chain recombines TRBV4-3 with TRBJ1-1; tentative D call: TRBD1 (5 bases). V was pared by 4 bases and J by 11 bases, with 17 bases between. This CDR3 has 13 amino acids. CDR1 is LGHNA and CDR2 is YSLEER in the germline V gene. The chain's CDR3 is CASSPGRGREAFF. The CDR3 bases are TGCGCCAGCAGCCCCGGACGGGGGAGGGAGGCTTTCTTT.